The 6 T cell receptor beta chains given below trace back to one sample, sequenced in a study of cytomegalovirus exposure and HLA in healthy donors. Amplification used 60 Vbeta primers and 13 Jbeta primers. Assay used: immunoSEQ multiplex PCR; TCRdb lists only in-frame clones, some missing. In the table there are about 86,000 clones, around 75% of which are singletons. Source material: PBMCs. Every receptor here comes from a woman aged 40 to 50 in good health and CMV-seropositive.

The chain joins TRBV28 to TRBJ2-1; 12 positions match TRBD2. The V and J ends lost 7 bases and 7 bases, in that order; junction bases with no gene match: 8. From germline, CDR1 is MDHEN and CDR2 SYDVKM. The CDR3 sequence is 15 residues long. The CDR3 region is CASTRLAGVGNEQFF. As DNA, the CDR3 is TGTGCCAGCACGAGACTAGCGGGAGTAGGAAATGAGCAGTTCTTC.

The chain has TRBV5-6 and TRBJ2-1; TRBD2 matches 8 bases. CDR3 length: 15 amino acids. Germline lookup yields CDR1 SGHDT and CDR2 YYEEEE. V lost 5 bases, J lost 5 bases, and 9 bases stayed unmatched. The DNA of the CDR3 is TGTGCCAGCAGGAACTTCGGGGGGGCCGACAATGAGCAGTTCTTC. Translation gives CASRNFGGADNEQFF.

This clone has just a few counts. In DNA form, the CDR3 reads TGTGCCAGCAGCGCCCGGACTAGCGCAGAGACCCAGTACTTC. Its translation: CASSARTSAETQYF. The genes are TRBV9 and TRBJ2-5; 9 bases are shared with TRBD2. The junction had 4 bases not matched to a gene; V was cut back by 3 bases and J by 4 bases. The CDR3 consists of 14 residues. Germline CDR1 and CDR2: SGDLS and YYNGEE.

This chain uses TRBV7-3 with TRBJ2-5; the D is unclear. Germline CDR1 and CDR2: SGHTA and FQGTGA. The CDR3 is 14 amino acids. The V and J ends lost 5 bases and 2 bases respectively, with 12 bases between them. DNA for the CDR3: TGTGCCAGCAGCCTAGGATCTGGACAAGAGACCCAGTACTTC. This gives the protein CASSLGSGQETQYF.

The rearrangement joins TRBV7-3 to TRBJ2-3, with a tentative D call TRBD2 (5 bases). The CDR3 consists of 13 residues. V dropped 5 bases and J dropped 8 bases, with 14 bases sitting between them. In germline, CDR1 is SGHTA, CDR2 FQGTGA. CDR3 nucleotide sequence: TGTGCCAGCAGCAATAGTAAGGAGGCTACGCAGTATTTT. Its translation is CASSNSKEATQYF.

This rearrangement joins TRBV9 to TRBJ1-1, with D uncertain. V was trimmed by 3 bases and J by 1 base, leaving 10 bases between them. The germline V gene has CDR1 SGDLS and CDR2 YYNGEE. The CDR3 runs 14 residues. CDR3: CASSAVRGNTEAFF. The CDR3 bases are TGTGCCAGCAGCGCCGTCCGAGGGAACACTGAAGCTTTCTTT.